This TCR beta chain is from a study of blood T cells in healthy people across ages. The use of a sample-barcoded 5' primer and a J-beta primer mix characterized a second PCR of roughly 7 to 11 cycles. TCRdb reanalysed the 5' RACE reads using MiXCR and keeps one entry per CDR3 protein. The sample shows fewer than 1,000,000 distinct CDR3 sequences, about half of them seen only once. V was clipped by 6 bases and J by 4 bases, with 20 bases between them. Germline V gene data show CDR1 as MDHEN and CDR2 as SYDVKM. The CDR3 is made up of 16 amino acids. This clonotype was recorded a few times. Antigen unknown. Study outcomes and limitations: TCR beta diversity was tightly associated with the proportion of naive T cells.

The V gene is TRBV28, the J gene TRBJ2-3, with D possibly TRBD2 on 6 matching bases. This TCR derives from an elderly man in good health. What was sequenced was blood. The DNA of the CDR3 is TGTGCCAGCAGCTTTAGCGGAGTGGACGCAGCAGATACGCAGTATTTT. Translation: CASSFSGVDAADTQYF.